The clone carrying this TCR beta chain was detected many times. V was pared by 5 bases and J by 5 bases, with 7 bases of the junction left unmatched. This CDR3 has 14 residues. The V gene's germline CDR1 is ENHRY and CDR2 SYGVKD. TCRdb reanalysed the RT-PCR reads using MiXCR and keeps one entry per CDR3 protein. The top ten clones hold 5.5% to 6.5% of a sample with 800,000 to 1,000,000 distinct CDR3 sequences, roughly 18% of them seen once. The sample belongs to a study of patients and donors after allogeneic stem cell transplantation. This receptor was identified in a human donor who was either an allogeneic HSCT recipient or a stem cell or donor lymphocyte infusion donor (not recorded which). It is not recorded whose cells these are; they may come from a transplant donor. The chain carries TRBV10-3 and TRBJ2-5; 8 bases fit TRBD1. Material for sequencing was blood, either unsorted or a sorted T cell fraction (not recorded which). CDR3 DNA sequence: TGTGCCATCAGTAGACAGGGGTCATGGGAGACCCAGTACTTC. It specifies CAISRQGSWETQYF.